Included here is one T cell receptor beta chain sequence, with context. Its cognate antigen is unknown. The entry originates in a study of blood T cells in healthy people across ages. Peripheral blood, about 10 milliliters per donor, was collected. General study results and limits: Versus aged donors, long-lived donors had higher diversity and more naive CD4+ cells.

A sample-barcoded 5' primer and a J-beta primer mix were used in a second PCR of roughly 6 to 11 cycles. TCRdb re-derived calls from the 5' RACE reads in MiXCR, one entry per CDR3 protein. The table lists roughly 1,500,000 distinct CDR3 sequences, about 32% of them singletons, with around 10% in the top ten. The V gene lost 5 bases and the J gene lost 8 bases, with 16 bases spanning the gap. The CDR3 sequence is 14 residues long. Germline V lookup: CDR1 SGHVS, CDR2 FQNEAQ. The sequence was collected from a woman in her thirties in good health. What was sequenced was blood. The V call is TRBV7-8, the J call TRBJ2-1; D unclear. The CDR3 spells CASSLGRGIDEQFF. The CDR3 nucleotides are TGTGCCAGCAGCCTCGGACGAGGCATCGATGAGCAGTTCTTC.